This TCR beta chain stems from a study of blood T cells in healthy people across ages. The study's findings and limits: Long-lived donors had more naive CD4+ cells and higher diversity than aged donors. Older age went with lower TCR beta diversity per million T cells, in a roughly linear way.

A second 7 to 11 cycle PCR used barcoded and J-beta primers. Through a template-switch adaptor with 12 random nucleotides, each cDNA molecule received a tag. Using its own MiXCR run on the 5' RACE reads, TCRdb lists one record per CDR3 protein. The table includes about 1.7 million distinct CDR3 sequences, 28% detected once. This clonotype was detected ten times or more. Its antigen is currently unknown. The germline V gene has CDR1 ENHRY and CDR2 SYGVKD. The CDR3 loop spans 13 amino acids. V was cut by 3 bases and J by 2 bases, with 6 bases left in between. Each individual donor underwent a draw of 8 to 10 milliliters of peripheral blood.

The chain combines TRBV10-3 with TRBJ2-3, with D possibly TRBD1 on 5 matching bases. The sequence was collected from a young woman in good health. Sequenced input: blood. In DNA, the CDR3 is TGTGCCATCAGTGAACAGGACACAGATACGCAGTATTTT. This encodes CAISEQDTDTQYF.